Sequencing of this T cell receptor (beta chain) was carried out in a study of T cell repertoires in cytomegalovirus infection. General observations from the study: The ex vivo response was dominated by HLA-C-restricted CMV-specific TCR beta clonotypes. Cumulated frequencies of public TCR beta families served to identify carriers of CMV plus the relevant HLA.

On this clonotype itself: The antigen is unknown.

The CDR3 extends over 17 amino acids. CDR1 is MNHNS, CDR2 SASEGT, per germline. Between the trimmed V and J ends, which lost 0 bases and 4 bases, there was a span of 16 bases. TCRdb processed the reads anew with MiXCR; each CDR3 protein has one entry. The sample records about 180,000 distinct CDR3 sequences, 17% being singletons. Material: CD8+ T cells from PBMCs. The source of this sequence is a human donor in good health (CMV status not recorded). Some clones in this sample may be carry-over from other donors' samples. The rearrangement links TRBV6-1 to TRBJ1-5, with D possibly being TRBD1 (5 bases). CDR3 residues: CASSEAVGHNGNQPQHF. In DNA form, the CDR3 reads TGTGCCAGCAGTGAAGCGGTTGGACACAATGGGAATCAGCCCCAGCATTTT.